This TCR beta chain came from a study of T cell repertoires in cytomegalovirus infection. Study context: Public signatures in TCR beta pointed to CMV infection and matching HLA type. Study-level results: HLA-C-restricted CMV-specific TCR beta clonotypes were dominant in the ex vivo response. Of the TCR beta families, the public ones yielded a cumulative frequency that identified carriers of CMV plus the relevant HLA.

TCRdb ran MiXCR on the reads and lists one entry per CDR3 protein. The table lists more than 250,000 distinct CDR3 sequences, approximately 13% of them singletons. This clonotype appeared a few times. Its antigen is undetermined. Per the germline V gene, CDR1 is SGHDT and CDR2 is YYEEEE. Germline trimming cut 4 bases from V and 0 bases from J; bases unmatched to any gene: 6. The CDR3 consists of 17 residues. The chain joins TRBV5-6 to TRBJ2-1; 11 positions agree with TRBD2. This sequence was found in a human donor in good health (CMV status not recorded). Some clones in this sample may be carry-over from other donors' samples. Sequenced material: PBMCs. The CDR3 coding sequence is TGTGCCAGCAGCGCCGGACTAGCGGGCAGCTCCTACAATGAGCAGTTCTTC. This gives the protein CASSAGLAGSSYNEQFF.